This entry describes one T cell receptor (beta chain). This clonotype was counted ten times or more. No cognate antigen has been identified for it. Base qualities are not recorded, but no much larger clone differs from it by a single base. The data are from a study of blood T cells in healthy people across ages (dated by TCRdb to about 2015). Study-wide context: In model experiments, template switching captured about one uniquely barcoded TCR beta cDNA molecule for every two T cells. Four age groups were formed from the donors: young (average approximately 15 years), middle-aged (approximately 42), aged (about 68) and long-lived (around 80). Donors of different ages were randomly distributed across sequencing lanes to avoid experimental bias. For two donors (one aged 18 to 29 and one aged 80 or older), the study analyzed two additional independent replicas of 1 million unique cDNA reads from the same blood draw. To track age-related changes in TCR beta repertoire diversity, the study relied on deep sequencing normalized with unique cDNA molecular identifiers. Overall study outcomes, separate from this receptor: There was a strong correlation between observed TCR beta diversity and the percentage of naive T cells measured by flow cytometry. The long-lived group showed more naive CD4+ T cells, fewer expanded clones and increased TCR diversity than the aged group, suggesting age selection. Since profiling was done on bulk unsorted PBMCs, naive and antigen-experienced compartments could not be conclusively compared. Estimates of total diversity from one million sequenced T cells were regarded as lower bounds and underestimates. Donor CMV infection status was unknown, potentially confounding age-related changes in expanded clonotypes. As age increased, observed TCR beta diversity per million T cells dropped in a roughly linear way, and a significant reduction was already evident by age about 36.

The donors were roughly 40 Caucasian individuals from Russia, aged roughly 6 to 90 years, who were systemically healthy. Each donor gave ten milliliters of peripheral blood, collected into EDTA-treated Vacutainer tubes. Ficoll-Paque density-gradient centrifugation was used to isolate PBMCs, with at least 7 million per sample. Total RNA was extracted from PBMCs with Trizol reagent, with at least 6 micrograms obtained per sample. Naive CD45RAhigh/CD27high T cell percentages were measured by flow cytometry on a PBMC aliquot from every donor. The library was prepared using 5' RACE. The instrument given in TCRdb is Illumina HiSeq 2500. A second PCR of about 6 to 11 cycles was run with a J-beta primer mix and a sample-barcoded 5' primer. A template-switch 5' adaptor carrying 12 random nucleotides introduced a unique molecular identifier onto each TCR beta cDNA molecule. Each sample yielded at least 2.5 million CDR3-containing paired-end reads. All of the RNA was converted into first-strand cDNA using the Mint cDNA synthesis kit, with a TRBC-specific oligonucleotide serving as the primer. After uracil-DNA glycosylase treatment, a first 18-cycle PCR used universal primers M1SS and BC2_uni_R on all cDNA. In the authors' own workflow: Each sample was normalized by randomly selecting 1 million high-quality reads, each carrying a distinct molecular identifier. Instead of being binned into consensus sequences, reads with shared molecular identifiers were discarded. CDR3 identification, clonotype clustering and error correction used MiTCR with a Q25 quality threshold and the strictest error-elimination algorithm. A nonparametric unseen species model with Euler transformation was used to estimate a lower bound on total TCR beta diversity. TCRdb's own reprocessing of the public reads used fastp at Q25 and MiXCR and kept productive beta chains. Each entry merges the rows of one CDR3 protein and shows their most common DNA and genes. The V and J calls here are based on TCRdb, not the publication. The table for this sample lists approximately 800,000 distinct CDR3 sequences; roughly 64% of them were counted only once. The ten top clones hold roughly 20% of the sample.

Including cysteine and phenylalanine, the CDR3 has 15 amino acids. This entry keeps only the CDR3 DNA: 45 bases, framed from base 1. CDR1 MNHEY and CDR2 SVGEGT were looked up in the germline V gene. The germline V and J ends show losses of 5 bases and 3 bases respectively, and no gene match explains 9 bases of the junction. This TCR was sampled from a young man in good health. This chain joins TRBV6-2 or TRBV6-3 to TRBJ2-5; 7 junctional bases match TRBD2. Sample: blood. The sequence in DNA is TGTGCCAGCAGTGACCGGGGAGGGCATGAAGAGACCCAGTACTTC. Protein translation: CASSDRGGHEETQYF.